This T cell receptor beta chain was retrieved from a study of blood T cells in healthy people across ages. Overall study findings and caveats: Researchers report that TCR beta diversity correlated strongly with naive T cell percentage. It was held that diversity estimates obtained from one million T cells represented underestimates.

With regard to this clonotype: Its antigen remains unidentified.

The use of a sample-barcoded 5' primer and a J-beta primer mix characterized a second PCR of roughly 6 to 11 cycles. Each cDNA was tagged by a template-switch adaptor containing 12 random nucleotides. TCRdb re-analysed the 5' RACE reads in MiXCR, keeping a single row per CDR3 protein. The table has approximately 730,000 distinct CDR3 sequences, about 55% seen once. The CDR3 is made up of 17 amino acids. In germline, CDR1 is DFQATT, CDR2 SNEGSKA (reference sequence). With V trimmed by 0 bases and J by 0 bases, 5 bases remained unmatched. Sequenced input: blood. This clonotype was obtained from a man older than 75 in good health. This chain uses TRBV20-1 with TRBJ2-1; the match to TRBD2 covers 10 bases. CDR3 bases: TGCAGTGCTAGAGATTCAGCTAGCGGGAGCTCCTACAATGAGCAGTTCTTC. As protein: CSARDSASGSSYNEQFF.